The 25 T cell receptor beta chains below come from one sample, sequenced in a study of neurological immune-mediated disorders. Time point specified: technical triplicate 2. TCRdb re-derived calls from the 5' RACE reads in MiXCR, one entry per CDR3 protein. The sample includes tens of thousands of distinct CDR3 sequences, 24% of them seen just once. The specimen sequenced was PBMCs. Source of these receptors: a man aged 55 to 70 with HTLV-1-associated myelopathy (HAM/TSP).

About this clonotype itself: Since a much larger clone is just one base distant, this may be a read error. This sequence joins TRBV28 and TRBJ2-7, with D possibly matching TRBD2 (5 bases). Germline V gene sequence: CDR1 MDHEN, CDR2 SYDVKM. The CDR3 runs to 13 residues. V lost 2 bases, J lost 6 bases, and 11 bases lay in between. CDR3 in DNA: TGTGCCAGCAGTTTACAGAGGGCGCCCGAGCAGTACTTC. Translated, it gives CASSLQRAPEQYF.

This clonotype showed up many times. The chain joins TRBV28 to TRBJ2-7; a weak D match, TRBD2 (6 bases). Germline CDR1 and CDR2: MDHEN and SYDVKM. V lost 7 bases and J lost 5, with 18 bases in between. The CDR3 length is 14 residues. Here the CDR3 DNA reads TGTGCCAGCAAGCTGGGGGGAGGTCTCGACGAGCAGTACTTC. It encodes CASKLGGGLDEQYF.

This clonotype appeared many times. The chain carries TRBV5-1 and TRBJ2-7; 8 bases are a match to TRBD2. V was clipped by 2 bases and J by 0 bases; unmatched bases: 10. This CDR3 is 17 amino acids long. Germline V gene lookup returns CDR1 SGHRS and CDR2 YFSETQ. CDR3 region: CASSFLAGGTNSYEQYF. The CDR3 DNA follows: TGCGCCAGCAGCTTTCTAGCGGGCGGGACCAACTCCTACGAGCAGTACTTC.

This clonotype was observed at least ten times. The CDR3 region is CSARDQGGGGEQYF. The CDR3 DNA reads as TGCAGTGCTAGAGATCAAGGGGGCGGCGGCGAGCAGTACTTC. V and J are TRBV20-1 and TRBJ2-7, with 7 bases matching TRBD1. Germline V gene lookup returns CDR1 DFQATT and CDR2 SNEGSKA (reference sequence). This CDR3 is 14 amino acids long. J lost 6 bases, V lost 0 bases, and 8 bases had no gene match.

This clonotype was observed many times. The chain uses TRBV12-3 or TRBV12-4 and TRBJ2-2, with D perhaps TRBD1 (7 bases). V was pared by 0 bases and J by 6 bases, with 11 bases between. This CDR3 has 15 amino acids. The CDR3 bases are TGTGCCAGCAGTTTAGCAGGAGGGGGCGCCGGGGAGCTGTTTTTT. Protein: CASSLAGGGAGELFF.

This clonotype is medium-sized by share. The chain recombines TRBV5-1 with TRBJ1-3, with 12 bases identical to TRBD1. CDR1 is SGHRS and CDR2 is YFSETQ in the germline V gene. This CDR3 is built from 17 residues. The junction had 4 bases not matched to a gene; V was cut back by 0 bases and J by 3 bases. DNA for the CDR3: TGCGCCAGCAGCTTGGTGGGACAGGGGGCGTATGGAAACACCATATATTTT. It yields the protein CASSLVGQGAYGNTIYF.

This clonotype rates as medium-sized (0.01 to 0.1%). The chain joins TRBV20-1 to TRBJ2-3, with 9 bases matching TRBD1. With 4 bases clipped from V and 5 bases from J, the junction kept 10 bases outside the gene matches. Looked up from germline, CDR1 is DFQATT and CDR2 is SNEGSKA (reference sequence). The CDR3 is 15 amino acids. For the CDR3, the DNA is TGCAGTGCTACAGCCCGGGACAGGGCTATAGATACGCAGTATTTT. Its protein product is CSATARDRAIDTQYF.

This chain uses TRBV20-1 with TRBJ1-1; no reliable D call. Germline V gives CDR1 DFQATT, CDR2 SNEGSKA (reference sequence). The CDR3 is 13 residues long. The germline V and J ends were trimmed by 6 bases and 1 base, with 12 bases remaining between them. The CDR3 loop is CSASQRTNTEAFF. DNA of the CDR3: TGCAGTGCGAGCCAGCGGACGAACACTGAAGCTTTCTTT.

There are many counts of this clonotype. The chain uses TRBV5-1 and TRBJ2-7, with TRBD1 identical over 10 bases. Germline values: CDR1 SGHRS, CDR2 YFSETQ. J gave up 4 bases and V 2 bases, and 3 bases lay outside the gene matches. This CDR3 is 14 amino acids long. The chain's CDR3 is CASSFGQGGYEQYF. CDR3 nucleotides: TGCGCCAGCAGCTTCGGACAGGGGGGTTACGAGCAGTACTTC.

This clonotype was detected once. A much larger clone lies a single base off, so this may be a read error. The chain uses TRBV29-1 and TRBJ2-3; 10 bases are a match to TRBD2. The germline gives CDR1 SQVTM, CDR2 ANQGSEA. This CDR3 region has 13 residues. As DNA, the CDR3 is TGCGGCGTTGTAGCGGGAGGCCTGGATACGCAGTATTTT. Its translation is CGVVAGGLDTQYF.

At least ten counts were recorded for this clonotype. V usage is TRBV5-1 and J usage is TRBJ2-7; 7 bases match TRBD1. The germline CDR1 and CDR2 sequences are SGHRS and YFSETQ. The CDR3 runs to 17 residues. Trimming at V came to 0 bases and at J to 0 bases, leaving 9 bases not matched to a gene. CDR3: CASSLAKGAFDSYEQYF. The CDR3 bases are TGCGCCAGCAGCTTGGCCAAGGGGGCCTTCGACTCCTACGAGCAGTACTTC.

This clonotype was seen repeatedly, ten times or more. CDR3 nucleotides: TGTGCCAGCAGTTACCTAGCGGGAGAGTCCTACGAGCAGTACTTC. It specifies CASSYLAGESYEQYF. The chain couples TRBV6-5 to TRBJ2-7; the match to TRBD2 covers 10 bases. J gave up 1 base and V 2 bases, and 2 bases lay outside the gene matches. CDR3 length equals 15 residues. Germline CDR1 and CDR2: MNHEY and SVGAGI.

The chain uses TRBV29-1 and TRBJ2-1; D unclear. The germline CDR1 and CDR2 sequences are SQVTM and ANQGSEA. V lost 4 bases and J 0 bases, leaving 16 bases between the germline ends. The CDR3 contains 16 residues. CDR3 region: CSVVEIVPSSYNEQFF. CDR3 in DNA: TGCAGCGTTGTCGAGATCGTCCCGAGCTCCTACAATGAGCAGTTCTTC.

This clonotype came up many times. This chain's CDR3 is CSVAKEGLGRQYF. The CDR3 DNA reads TGCAGCGTCGCGAAAGAAGGCTTGGGGAGGCAGTACTTC. This rearrangement joins TRBV29-1 to TRBJ2-7; TRBD2 is a possible D gene (5 bases). The CDR3 contains 13 residues. Per the germline V gene, CDR1 is SQVTM and CDR2 is ANQGSEA. Trimming took off 6 bases at V and 9 bases at J, with 21 bases between the two ends.

The table lists this clonotype with many counts. The gene calls are TRBV7-6 and TRBJ1-1, with a tentative D call TRBD1 (6 bases). V was pared by 3 bases and J by 5 bases, with 13 bases between. Per germline, CDR1 SGHVS and CDR2 FNYEAQ. CDR3 length equals 14 residues. CDR3 sequence (DNA): TGTGCCAGCAGCTTGACTGGGGGCAGGACTGAAGCTTTCTTT. Translated, it gives CASSLTGGRTEAFF.

This chain joins TRBV5-1 and TRBJ2-7; TRBD2 aligns across 9 bases. The V gene's germline CDR1 is SGHRS and CDR2 YFSETQ. The CDR3 is 15 residues long. With V trimmed by 0 bases and J by 2 bases, 3 bases remained unmatched. The CDR3 is CASSLGLAGPYEQYF. The CDR3 DNA sequence: TGCGCCAGCAGCTTGGGGCTAGCGGGACCCTACGAGCAGTACTTC.

This clonotype has only a few counts. The rearrangement joins TRBV10-3 to TRBJ2-2; no clear D. This CDR3 is 14 amino acids long. Germline V gene lookup returns CDR1 ENHRY and CDR2 SYGVKD. Between the trimmed V and J ends, which lost 4 bases and 3 bases, there was a span of 9 bases. The CDR3 here is CAISGSVYTGELFF. The CDR3 DNA sequence: TGTGCCATCAGTGGCTCTGTATACACCGGGGAGCTGTTTTTT.

In this sample, this clonotype turned up many times. V is TRBV24-1 and J is TRBJ2-1, with TRBD2 identical over 11 bases. V gave up 3 bases and J gave up 0 bases; unmatched junction bases: 9. CDR1 is KGHDR, CDR2 SFDVKD, per germline. This CDR3 has 19 amino acids. The CDR3 DNA follows: TGTGCCACCAGTGATGCCGGGACTAGCGGTGGGAGCTCCTACAATGAGCAGTTCTTC. Translation gives CATSDAGTSGGSSYNEQFF.

This clonotype occurred many times. For the CDR3, the DNA is TGCGCCAGCAGAACTGACTCCTGGGCCTACAATGAGCAGTTCTTC. It is translated as CASRTDSWAYNEQFF. V gene TRBV5-1 combines with J gene TRBJ2-1; D unresolved. Germline V gives CDR1 SGHRS, CDR2 YFSETQ. Between the trimmed V and J ends, which lost 5 bases and 2 bases, there was a span of 14 bases. This CDR3 has 15 amino acids.

As concerns this clonotype: Because it lacks the conserved phenylalanine or tryptophan at the end, this CDR3 is likely a read error. The J gene is TRBJ2-3, the V gene TRBV6-1; no clear D. The CDR3 runs to 14 residues. Germline V gene lookup returns CDR1 MNHNS and CDR2 SASEGT. The chain's CDR3 is CVSSEGLGSDTQYV. The DNA of the CDR3 is TGTGTCAGCAGTGAAGGGTTAGGGTCAGATACGCAGTATGTT.

At least ten counts were recorded for this clonotype. The rearrangement joins TRBV7-2 to TRBJ2-7; 9 positions match TRBD1. After removal of 5 bases from V and 3 bases from J, the junction contained 11 bases not matched to a gene. In germline, CDR1 is SGHTA, CDR2 FQGNSA. The CDR3 sequence is 16 residues long. The CDR3 reads CASSRGTGRGFYEQYF. The CDR3 DNA sequence: TGTGCCAGCAGCCGCGGGACAGGGAGGGGATTCTACGAGCAGTACTTC.

This clonotype was detected ten times or more. This chain uses TRBV5-1 with TRBJ1-1; D might be TRBD1 (6 bases). The V and J ends lost 2 bases and 3 bases respectively, with 20 bases between them. The CDR3 covers 17 residues. The V gene's germline CDR1 is SGHRS and CDR2 YFSETQ. The CDR3 nucleotides read TGCGCCAGCAGCTTCACCGGGACACGGGTGCGAGACACTGAAGCTTTCTTT. It translates to CASSFTGTRVRDTEAFF.

The chain has TRBV10-3 and TRBJ2-7; 8 bases line up with TRBD1. Looked up from germline, CDR1 is ENHRY and CDR2 is SYGVKD. CDR3 length: 14 amino acids. CDR3 sequence: CFISDRGQGDEQYF. CDR3 nucleotide sequence: TGTTTCATCAGTGACCGAGGACAGGGCGACGAGCAGTACTTC.

This clonotype was counted many times. V gene TRBV28 combines with J gene TRBJ2-1, with 13 bases aligning to TRBD2. The CDR3 contains 16 residues. Germline V gene lookup returns CDR1 MDHEN and CDR2 SYDVKM. J gave up 9 bases and V 2 bases, and 7 bases lay outside the gene matches. CDR3 nucleotides: TGTGCCAGCAGTTTAGCCGGGACTAGCGGGACCCTTGAGCAGTTCTTC. It encodes CASSLAGTSGTLEQFF.

The chain links TRBV12-3 or TRBV12-4 to TRBJ2-5, with 10 nucleotides matching TRBD2. CDR3 length equals 17 residues. Germline trimming cut 4 bases from V and 1 base from J; bases unmatched to any gene: 9. DNA of the CDR3: TGTGCCAGCAGTTCCGGTACTAGCGGGATGGTCCAAGAGACCCAGTACTTC. Its translation is CASSSGTSGMVQETQYF.